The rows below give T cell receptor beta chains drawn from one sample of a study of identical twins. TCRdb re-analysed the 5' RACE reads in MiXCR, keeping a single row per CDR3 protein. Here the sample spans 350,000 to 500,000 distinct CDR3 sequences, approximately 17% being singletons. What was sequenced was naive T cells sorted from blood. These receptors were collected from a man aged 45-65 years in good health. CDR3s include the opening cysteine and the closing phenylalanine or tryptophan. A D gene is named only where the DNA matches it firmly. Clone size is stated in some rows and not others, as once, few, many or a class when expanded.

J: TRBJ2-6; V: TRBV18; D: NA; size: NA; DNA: TGTGCCAGCTCTACAGGGACTACTGGGGCCAACGTCCTGACTTTC; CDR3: CASSTGTTGANVLTF
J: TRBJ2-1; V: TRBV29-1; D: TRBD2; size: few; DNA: TGCAGTGCTAATCCGACTAGCGGGGGGGCCGTCGAGCAGTTCTTC; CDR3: CSANPTSGGAVEQFF
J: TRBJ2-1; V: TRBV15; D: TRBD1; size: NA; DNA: TGTGCCACCAGTCCCCGAGCAGGGGGCCATGAGCAGTTCTTC; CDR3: CATSPRAGGHEQFF
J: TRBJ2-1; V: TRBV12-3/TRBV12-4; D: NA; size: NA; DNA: TGTGCCAGCAATCCGACCCCGGTGGGTGAGCAGTTCTTC; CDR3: CASNPTPVGEQFF
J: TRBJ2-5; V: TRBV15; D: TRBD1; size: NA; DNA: TGTGCCACCAGCAGAGACTACAGGGGGAGTTATGGAGAGACCCAGTACTTC; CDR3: CATSRDYRGSYGETQYF
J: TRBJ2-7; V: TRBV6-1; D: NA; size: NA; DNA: TGTGCCAGCAGTCAGGACTCAGCTCCGGGACGGTACTTC; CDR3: CASSQDSAPGRYF
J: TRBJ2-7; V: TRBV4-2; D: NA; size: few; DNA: TGTGCCAGCAGCCAAGCGGGAGCAGCCTACGAGCAGTACTTC; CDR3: CASSQAGAAYEQYF
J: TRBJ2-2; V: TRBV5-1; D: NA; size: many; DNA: TGCGCCAGCAGCTTGGCCCAGCCGATAAACACCGGGGAGCTGTTTTTT; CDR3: CASSLAQPINTGELFF
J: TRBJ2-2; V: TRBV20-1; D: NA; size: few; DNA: TGCAGTGCCAGACGGACCGCGGGTGGGGAGCTGTTTTTT; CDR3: CSARRTAGGELFF
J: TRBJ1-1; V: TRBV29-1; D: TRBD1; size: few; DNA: TGCAGCGTTGTGAGGACAGGGAGATTCATGAACACTGAAGCTTTCTTT; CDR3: CSVVRTGRFMNTEAFF
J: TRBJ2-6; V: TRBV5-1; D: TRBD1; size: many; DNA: TGCGCCAGCAGCGGAACCGGGACAGGGTTGTCTGGGGCCAACGTCCTGACTTTC; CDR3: CASSGTGTGLSGANVLTF